The T cell receptor beta chain under discussion was sequenced for a study of blood T cell repertoires in COVID-19. Background on the study: Researchers got acute and convalescent COVID-19 samples from the United States, Italy and Spain.

Original analysis: Amplification from reference gene primers served as the basis for estimated nucleated cell counts. Generated by immunoSEQ multiplex PCR, the TCRdb table keeps only in-frame clones and is missing some. The V and J calls and clone size were taken over from that table, and D and trimming were inferred from the DNA. The table has approximately 150,000 clones, about 88% seen once. Looked up from germline, CDR1 is LNHDA and CDR2 is SQIVND (reference sequence). V gave up 0 bases and J gave up 7 bases; unmatched junction bases: 11. This CDR3 region has 17 residues. The receptor comes from a human donor with acute COVID-19. The donor label of this sample is uncertain. The material sequenced was PBMCs or T cells enriched from blood (not recorded which). The rearrangement links TRBV19 to TRBJ2-4, with 8 bases matching TRBD2. CDR3 DNA sequence: TGTGCCAGTAGTATAGAAAGAGTAAGGCAGCGGGGGAACATTCAGTACTTC. It translates to CASSIERVRQRGNIQYF.